This entry concerns a single TCR beta chain. The data originate from a study of shared clonotypes between healthy human individuals. TCRdb's copy holds only in-frame clones and misses some; the assay was immunoSEQ multiplex PCR. Among around 1,000,000 clones listed, about 72% were seen once. This CDR3 region has 14 residues. With V trimmed by 7 bases and J by 4 bases, 6 bases remained unmatched. Germline CDR1 MNHNS, CDR2 SASEGT. The rearrangement uses TRBV6-1 and TRBJ2-2; 7 nucleotides agree with TRBD1. What was sequenced was memory CD4+ T cells from PBMCs. As for subset: CD45RA-negative fraction. The source of this sequence is a man between 18 and 29 years old in good health. Some clones in this sample may be carry-over from other donors' samples. The CDR3 nucleotides read TGTGCCAGCATCAGACAGGGTACCACCGGGGAGCTGTTTTTT. It encodes CASIRQGTTGELFF.